The T cell receptor beta chain described here comes from a study of blood T cell repertoires in COVID-19. Background on the study: Italy, Spain and the United States were the sources of the convalescent and acute COVID-19 samples. The analysed material was cDNA or gDNA that came from T cells, B-cell-depleted T cells, or PBMCs.

Patients of the Seattle cohort, enrolled during active infection, were followed longitudinally. Germline trimming cut 4 bases from V and 9 bases from J; bases unmatched to any gene: 8. The CDR3 spans 14 residues. CDR1 is LGHDT, CDR2 YNNKEL, per germline (reference sequence). In the authors' methods: Scientists estimated how many nucleated cells there were by amplifying reference gene primers. The table came from immunoSEQ multiplex PCR; TCRdb's copy has only in-frame clones and leaves some out. V, J and clone size derive from that table, while D and trimming were established from the DNA sequence. The table lists approximately 290,000 clones, roughly 89% of them singletons.

The chain has TRBV3-1 (or the pseudogene TRBV3-2) and TRBJ2-4; 8 bases agree with TRBD1. Sequences were obtained from peripheral blood. This sequence was found in a woman aged 25-40 years with COVID-19, enrolled during active disease. CDR3 in DNA: TGTGCCAGCAGCCCCGGACAGGGACAAGCCATTCAGTACTTC. It yields the protein CASSPGQGQAIQYF.